This T cell receptor beta chain was recovered during a study of blood T cell repertoires in COVID-19. Study details: Spain, Italy and the United States supplied samples that represented acute and convalescent COVID-19.

Per the study methods: Amplification from reference gene primers served as the basis for estimated nucleated cell counts. This table comes from immunoSEQ multiplex PCR, and its TCRdb copy is limited to in-frame clones, with some not included. V, J and clone size are taken as reported in that table, and D and trimming were inferred from the DNA itself. Among 650,000 to 800,000 clones listed, approximately 90% were seen once. The J segment lost 4 bases and the V segment lost 4 bases, leaving 2 bases of the junction unmatched. Germline V gene data show CDR1 as MRHNA and CDR2 as SNTAGT. This CDR3 contains 13 residues.

V gene TRBV6-4 combines with J gene TRBJ1-2; the match to TRBD1 covers 8 bases. The receptor was derived from a young woman with acute or convalescent COVID-19. The sample was peripheral blood. The DNA of the CDR3 is TGTGCCAGCAGTGTAACAGGGGGCTATGGCTACACCTTC. Encoded protein: CASSVTGGYGYTF.